This TCR beta chain originates from a study of metastatic and nonmetastatic thyroid tumors. In the study overall: Repertoire data that came from the blood and tumor or nodule tissue of malignant and benign thyroid patients were compared.

Thyroid surgery was preceded by no treatment in any patient. Original methodology: Clinicopathological groups of papillary thyroid cancer showed CDR3 differences that were used to build a distant-metastasis classifier. Via MiXCR, TCRdb re-called the PCR reads. TCRdb assigned the V and J calls; the authors' analysis was not used. The data contain more than 40,000 clones, roughly 15% of them seen just once; the ten biggest clones take up about 20%. The sample holds many counts of this clone. Its matching antigen is unknown. This CDR3 is built from 13 residues. V was pared by 4 bases and J by 2 bases, with 10 bases between. Germline V lookup: CDR1 GTSNPN, CDR2 SVGIG (reference sequence). Study-wide results and caveats: It was reported that TCR beta diversity was significantly higher in malignant thyroid tumors than benign nodules, in blood and tumor.

The source is a female donor with papillary thyroid cancer or a benign thyroid nodule (not recorded which). Some clones in this sample may be carry-over from other donors' samples. This sequence joins TRBV30 and TRBJ2-3; the D gene is possibly TRBD2 (6 bases). Sequencing used blood. The CDR3 bases are TGTGCCTGGATGTCGGGACTCACAGATACGCAGTATTTT. As protein: CAWMSGLTDTQYF.